Below, 19 T cell receptor beta chains from the same sample are listed, as sequenced in a study of blood T cell repertoires in COVID-19. Assay used: immunoSEQ multiplex PCR; TCRdb lists only in-frame clones, some missing. The data show about 180,000 clones, 89% seen once. What was sequenced was peripheral blood. The origin of the receptors is a man aged 18 to 35 who had recovered from COVID-19.

The rearrangement uses TRBV2 and TRBJ2-5; 7 bases fit TRBD1. With 5 bases clipped from V and 4 bases from J, the junction kept 7 bases outside the gene matches. The CDR3 sequence is 14 residues long. Germline-derived CDR1 and CDR2 are SNHLY and FYNNEI. Here the CDR3 reads CASSPGQNLETQYF. CDR3 DNA sequence: TGTGCCAGCAGTCCGGGACAGAACCTAGAGACCCAGTACTTC.

V gene TRBV2 combines with J gene TRBJ2-1; D call uncertain. Germline V CDR1 and CDR2: SNHLY, FYNNEI. Trimming cost V 5 bases and J 7 bases, with 15 bases left between them. The CDR3 runs to 14 residues. CDR3 amino acids: CASSPRPPLNEQFF. The CDR3 bases are TGTGCCAGCAGTCCGCGGCCCCCCTTGAATGAGCAGTTCTTC.

CDR3 amino acids: CSVEESSGTDTQYF. CDR3 nucleotide sequence: TGCAGCGTTGAAGAAAGTTCGGGCACAGATACGCAGTATTTT. This chain joins TRBV29-1 and TRBJ2-3, with D unresolved. Per the germline V gene, CDR1 is SQVTM and CDR2 is ANQGSEA. CDR3 length: 14 residues. The germline V and J ends were trimmed by 0 bases and 1 base, with 8 bases remaining between them.

The chain joins TRBV14 to TRBJ2-1; a possible D gene is TRBD1 (5 bases). This CDR3 comprises 17 residues. Germline-derived CDR1 and CDR2 are SGHDN and FVKESK. V was clipped by 5 bases and J by 0 bases, with 17 bases between them. The CDR3 nucleotides read TGTGCCAGCAGCGCCAGGGTCTTCAACCCCTCCTACAATGAGCAGTTCTTC. Its protein is CASSARVFNPSYNEQFF.

The V and J genes are TRBV7-2 and TRBJ2-1; TRBD2 aligns across 8 bases. The length of the CDR3 is 14 residues. The V gene end was trimmed by 5 bases and the J gene end by 4 bases; junction bases not matched to a gene: 4. Germline values: CDR1 SGHTA, CDR2 FQGNSA. Here the CDR3 DNA reads TGTGCCAGCAGCGGTCTAGCGGGTTACAATGAGCAGTTCTTC. Protein product: CASSGLAGYNEQFF.

V gene TRBV4-3 combines with J gene TRBJ2-2, with unresolved D. Germline V gene sequence: CDR1 LGHNA, CDR2 YSLEER. V was shortened by 0 bases and J by 3 bases, with 2 bases between the two germline ends. CDR3 size: 13 residues. CDR3 sequence (DNA): TGCGCCAGCAGCCAAGACTACACCGGGGAGCTGTTTTTT. Protein product: CASSQDYTGELFF.

This chain connects TRBV11-1 to TRBJ2-3; D is unclear. This CDR3 is 16 amino acids long. Germline CDR1 and CDR2: SGHAT and FQDESV (reference sequence). V was clipped by 2 bases and J by 1 base, with 13 bases between them. CDR3 sequence: CASSLMVTPGTDTQYF. The CDR3 DNA is TGTGCCAGCAGCTTAATGGTGACACCGGGCACAGATACGCAGTATTTT.

This clone came up many times. The genes are TRBV6-6 and TRBJ2-7; tentative D call: TRBD1 (6 bases). The CDR3 sequence is 15 residues long. The V gene lost 6 bases and the J gene lost 2 bases, with 17 bases spanning the gap. CDR1 is MNHNY and CDR2 is SVGAGI in the germline V gene (reference sequence). The CDR3 protein is CASSLLGQGTYEQYF. CDR3 DNA: TGTGCCAGCAGCCTCCTCGGCCAGGGGACCTACGAGCAGTACTTC.

This clone came up once. The gene calls are TRBV28 and TRBJ2-1; 9 bases match TRBD1. The CDR3 totals 14 residues. Germline CDR1 is MDHEN and CDR2 is SYDVKM. Trimming at V came to 6 bases and at J to 3 bases, leaving 3 bases not matched to a gene. CDR3 sequence: CASRTGGGYNEQFF. The CDR3 region has the DNA TGTGCCAGCAGGACAGGGGGGGGCTACAATGAGCAGTTCTTC.

The chain couples TRBV12-1 to TRBJ2-4; TRBD2 reflects the table's D call only, with no check against the DNA. TRBV12-1 corresponds to a pseudogene. The CDR3 has 18 amino acids. The CDR3 DNA is TGTGCCAGCGGCGGGACTAGCGGGATAGCGTTAGTCAAAAACATTCAGTACTTC. This gives the protein CASGGTSGIALVKNIQYF.

The chain carries TRBV5-1 and TRBJ2-3, with 7 bases lining up with TRBD2. This CDR3 comprises 14 residues. J gave up 2 bases and V 3 bases, and 3 bases lay outside the gene matches. Germline V lookup: CDR1 SGHRS, CDR2 YFSETQ. CDR3 sequence (DNA): TGCGCCAGCAGCTCTAGCGGTTACACAGATACGCAGTATTTT. This translates into CASSSSGYTDTQYF.

The chain links TRBV3-1 (or the pseudogene TRBV3-2) to TRBJ1-1; weak D call: TRBD1 (5 bases). The CDR3 totals 15 residues. Germline V gene data show CDR1 as LGHDT and CDR2 as YNNKEL (reference sequence). The V end was cut by 2 bases, the J end by 6 bases, with 16 bases between. The CDR3 sequence is CASSQMDVGGAEAFF. DNA for the CDR3: TGTGCCAGCAGCCAAATGGACGTGGGGGGGGCTGAAGCTTTCTTT.

J is TRBJ2-1 and V is TRBV6-5; D may be TRBD2 (7 bases). The CDR3 length is 16 residues. V shed 4 bases and J shed 6 bases, with 19 bases lying between them. Germline assignment: CDR1 MNHEY and CDR2 SVGAGI. In DNA form, the CDR3 reads TGTGCCAGCAGTTTTACCAGGGGAGGGTCCAGCAATGAGCAGTTCTTC. This codes for CASSFTRGGSSNEQFF.

The chain uses TRBV3-1 (or the pseudogene TRBV3-2) and TRBJ1-5, with D possibly matching TRBD1 (6 bases). CDR1 is LGHDT, CDR2 YNNKEL, per germline (reference sequence). The ends were cut back, 0 bases at V and 6 bases at J, with 9 bases in the middle. CDR3 length equals 14 residues. The CDR3 spells CASSQDFRGQPQHF. The CDR3 nucleotides read TGTGCCAGCAGCCAAGATTTCAGGGGTCAGCCCCAGCATTTT.

As DNA, the CDR3 is TGTGCCAGCAGCTTGACCCGGACAGTCCAGTACAATGAGCAGTTCTTC. It encodes CASSLTRTVQYNEQFF. J is TRBJ2-1 and V is TRBV5-6, with a weak D call TRBD1 (6 bases). CDR3 length: 16 amino acids. The V gene lost 1 base and the J gene lost 4 bases, with 15 bases spanning the gap. From germline, CDR1 is SGHDT and CDR2 YYEEEE.

V gene TRBV18 combines with J gene TRBJ2-1, with a possible D match to TRBD2 (6 bases). Germline assignment: CDR1 KGHSH and CDR2 LQKENI. The length of the CDR3 is 12 residues. V was shortened by 3 bases and J by 8 bases, with 8 bases between the two germline ends. CDR3 coding DNA: TGTGCCAGCTCACCTAGCGGCGATGAGCAGTTCTTC. This sequence encodes CASSPSGDEQFF.

V is TRBV28 and J is TRBJ1-1; D call uncertain. The germline CDR1 and CDR2 sequences are MDHEN and SYDVKM. Trimming cost V 3 bases and J 3 bases, with 8 bases left between them. The CDR3 covers 13 residues. The CDR3 DNA follows: TGTGCCAGCAGTTTTGGAGAGTACACTGAAGCTTTCTTT. It codes for CASSFGEYTEAFF. The complete variable domain, with remaining parts taken from reference TRBV28 and TRBJ1-1, reads DVKVTQSSRYLVKRTGEKVFLECVQDMDHENMFWYRQDPGLGLRLIYFSYDVKMKEKGDIPEGYSVSREKKERFSLILESASTNQTSMYLCASSFGEYTEAFFGQGTRLTVV.

The chain uses TRBV4-2 and TRBJ2-3, with 11 bases fitting TRBD2. The CDR3 sequence is 18 residues long. J lost 0 bases, V lost 4 bases, and 9 bases had no gene match. The germline CDR1 and CDR2 sequences are LGHNA and YNFKEQ. The CDR3 sequence: CASSPAGTSGFSTDTQYF. Here the CDR3 DNA reads TGTGCCAGCAGCCCCGCCGGGACTAGCGGTTTTAGCACAGATACGCAGTATTTT.

The chain has TRBV6-6 and TRBJ1-5; 8 bases agree with TRBD1. V shed 6 bases and J 6 bases; nucleotides not matched to a gene: 7. Germline V gene data show CDR1 as MNHNY and CDR2 as SVGAGI (reference sequence). There are 14 residues in the CDR3. This chain's CDR3 is CASSPTGVVQPQHF. The CDR3 DNA reads TGTGCCAGCAGCCCGACAGGGGTCGTTCAGCCCCAGCATTTT.